Included here is one T cell receptor (beta chain) sequence, with context. The data belong to a study of blood T cell repertoires in COVID-19. Study information: Collection of acute and convalescent COVID-19 samples took place in the United States, Italy and Spain. T cells, B-cell-depleted T cells, or PBMCs supplied cDNA or gDNA.

Original handling: Reference gene primer amplification gave estimated nucleated cell counts. Sequenced by immunoSEQ multiplex PCR; TCRdb stores in-frame clones only, minus some. V and J calls and clone size follow that table, whereas D and trimming were derived from the DNA. The sample yields 120,000 to 150,000 clones, 80% to 90% seen once. Seattle's enrolled individuals joined amid active infection and were then monitored longitudinally. This TCR was sampled from a woman aged 55 to 70 with COVID-19, enrolled during active disease. The sequenced sample consisted of peripheral blood.

CDR3 in amino acids: CASRGAGDRYGYTF. The DNA of the CDR3 is TGTGCCAGCAGGGGAGCAGGGGATCGGTATGGCTACACCTTC. This rearrangement joins TRBV14 to TRBJ1-2; D may be TRBD1 (6 bases). The V and J ends lost 6 bases and 5 bases respectively, with 16 bases between them. CDR3 length equals 14 residues. Germline CDR1 reads SGHDN; CDR2 reads FVKESK.